Following are 13 T cell receptor beta chains from one sample sequenced in a study of regulatory T cells in long-lasting Graves disease. For TCR beta, libraries came from iRepertoire HTBI primers and Arm-PCR of CDR3 regions. MiXCR, applied by TCRdb to the multiplex PCR reads, yields one record per CDR3 protein. The sample holds hundreds of thousands of distinct CDR3 sequences, 18% seen once. Time point noted: newly diagnosed GD, antithyroid drugs for less than 3 months. From PBMCs, RNA was extracted and then used to make the TCR library. Specimen: peripheral blood mononuclear cells (PBMCs), collected at new diagnosis, from a patient treated with antithyroid drugs. Receptors were obtained from a female donor with Graves disease.

This clonotype showed up many times. The rearrangement uses TRBV6-2 or TRBV6-3 and TRBJ2-3; 13 bases are shared with TRBD2. This CDR3 region has 17 residues. Germline values: CDR1 MNHEY, CDR2 SVGEGT. V dropped 5 bases and J dropped 0; count of bases not matched to a gene: 5. The CDR3 region is CASSRTSGSGSTDTQYF. The DNA of the CDR3 is TGTGCCAGCAGTCGGACTAGCGGGAGTGGAAGCACAGATACGCAGTATTTT.

This clonotype has a count of ten or more. J is TRBJ1-2 and V is TRBV5-1; D is perhaps TRBD1 (6 bases). V was cut by 0 bases and J by 6 bases, with 12 bases left in between. CDR1 SGHRS and CDR2 YFSETQ come from the germline V gene. The CDR3 runs to 14 residues. CDR3 DNA: TGCGCCAGCAGCTTGGGACAGGAGGTAGATGGCTACACCTTC. Protein: CASSLGQEVDGYTF. The entire variable domain, with the rest obtained from reference TRBV5-1 and TRBJ1-2, is as follows: KAGVTQTPRYLIKTRGQQVTLSCSPISGHRSVSWYQQTPGQGLQFLFEYFSETQRNKGNFPGRFSGRQFSNSRSEMNVSTLELGDSALYLCASSLGQEVDGYTFGSGTRLTVV.

This clonotype was seen at least ten times. V is TRBV6-1 and J is TRBJ2-7; D is ambiguous. This CDR3 has 15 residues. With 6 bases removed from V and 3 bases from J, the gap between germline ends came to 18 bases. The germline V gene has CDR1 MNHNS and CDR2 SASEGT. The CDR3 is CASRPSSGVYYEQYF. The CDR3 DNA follows: TGTGCCAGCAGACCTAGTTCGGGCGTGTACTACGAGCAGTACTTC.

This clonotype was detected ten times or more. This chain joins TRBV28 and TRBJ2-7; TRBD2 matches at 9 bases. Germline values: CDR1 MDHEN, CDR2 SYDVKM. The CDR3 extends over 19 amino acids. V lost 6 bases to trimming and J lost 2 bases; unmatched junction nucleotides: 20. The CDR3 region is CASSPTGGIKAGGTYEQYF. CDR3 sequence (DNA): TGTGCCAGCAGCCCTACCGGCGGCATAAAAGCGGGAGGAACCTACGAGCAGTACTTC.

This clonotype has more than one count but fewer than ten. The V gene is TRBV20-1, the J gene TRBJ2-3; 13 bases are a match to TRBD2. With V trimmed by 3 bases and J by 3 bases, 6 bases remained unmatched. The germline CDR1 and CDR2 sequences are DFQATT and SNEGSKA (reference sequence). This CDR3 has 16 residues. As DNA, the CDR3 is TGCAGTGCTAGGGACCAGACTAGCGGGAGGACAGATACGCAGTATTTT. Translated: CSARDQTSGRTDTQYF.

This clonotype turned up a few times. V gene TRBV7-8 combines with J gene TRBJ1-1; no firm D call. Trimming removed 6 bases at V and 5 bases at J, with 16 bases between. The CDR3 sequence is 14 residues long. Germline loops: CDR1 SGHVS, CDR2 FQNEAQ. The CDR3 loop is CASRITKGETEAFF. The CDR3 nucleotides are TGTGCCAGCAGGATCACGAAGGGTGAAACTGAAGCTTTCTTT.

This clonotype was picked up many times. This chain uses TRBV3-1 with TRBJ2-7; D is possibly TRBD1 (6 bases). The V gene lost 4 bases and the J gene lost 5 bases, with 15 bases spanning the gap. Germline V lookup: CDR1 LGHDT, CDR2 YNNKEL (reference sequence). This CDR3 spans 14 amino acids. The CDR3 here is CASSRTGFSNEQYF. For the CDR3, the DNA is TGTGCCAGCAGCCGAACAGGGTTCTCTAACGAGCAGTACTTC.

This clonotype was seen repeatedly, ten times or more. V gene TRBV7-9 combines with J gene TRBJ2-3; maybe TRBD2 (5 bases). The CDR3 spans 16 residues. Germline-derived CDR1 and CDR2 are SEHNR and FQNEAQ (reference sequence). V lost 10 bases to trimming and J lost 2 bases, with 22 bases between them. CDR3 protein: CATEGGLVEFTDTQYF. CDR3 DNA: TGTGCCACCGAGGGTGGGTTAGTGGAATTCACAGATACGCAGTATTTT.

A word on this clonotype: A much larger clone lies one base from this, so it may be a read error. The chain is built from TRBV20-1 and TRBJ2-5; TRBD2 matches at 10 bases. The junction had 2 bases not matched to a gene; V was cut back by 3 bases and J by 4 bases. This CDR3 contains 13 residues. Germline CDR1 DFQATT, CDR2 SNEGSKA (reference sequence). The CDR3, as DNA: TGCAGTGCTAGCCGACTAGCGGGAGAGACCCAGTACTTC. This encodes CSASRLAGETQYF.

This clonotype was recorded many times. The rearrangement uses TRBV12-3 or TRBV12-4 and TRBJ2-1, with D maybe TRBD2 (6 bases). V lost 3 bases and J 10 bases, leaving 10 bases between the germline ends. This CDR3 is 12 amino acids long. The CDR3 sequence: CASSLALAEQFF. DNA for the CDR3: TGTGCCAGCAGTTTGGCGCTAGCGGAGCAGTTCTTC.

This clonotype has more than one count but fewer than ten. The chain uses TRBV5-1 and TRBJ2-1; TRBD2 aligns across 14 bases. Germline trimming cut 4 bases from V and 0 bases from J; bases unmatched to any gene: 6. Germline-derived CDR1 and CDR2 are SGHRS and YFSETQ. The CDR3 has 18 residues. CDR3 region: CASSPGTSGRSSYNEQFF. CDR3 nucleotide sequence: TGCGCCAGCAGCCCCGGGACTAGCGGGAGAAGCTCCTACAATGAGCAGTTCTTC.

The CDR3 DNA reads TGTGCCAGCAGGTCCGGACAGCGGGAAGGGGTTTTCTTT. This encodes CASRSGQREGVFF. The genes are TRBV5-4 and TRBJ1-1; D is possibly TRBD1 (6 bases). The CDR3 is 13 residues long. Trimming cost V 5 bases and J 13 bases, with 21 bases left between them. Germline V gene sequence: CDR1 SGHNT, CDR2 YYREEE (reference sequence).

The table lists this clonotype with many counts. The chain joins TRBV11-1 to TRBJ1-1, with no clear D. Trimming removed 2 bases at V and 0 bases at J, with 13 bases between. The germline CDR1 and CDR2 sequences are SGHAT and FQDESV (reference sequence). The CDR3 spans 16 residues. DNA of the CDR3: TGTGCCAGCAGCTTACGGGGTACGGTCCTGAACACTGAAGCTTTCTTT. It specifies CASSLRGTVLNTEAFF.